The T cell receptor beta chain under discussion was sequenced for a study of identical twins. With regard to this clonotype: The antigen remains unidentified.

Broader study findings: Abundant beta clonotypes from cord blood bore fewer insertions; memory repertoires lacked this pattern. Findings came from cross-sectional statistics, without long-term follow-up of donors.

The CDR3 contains 15 residues. CDR1 is SEHNR and CDR2 is FQNEAQ in the germline V gene (reference sequence). J lost 5 bases, V lost 5 bases, and 6 bases had no gene match. Via MiXCR, TCRdb re-called the 5' RACE reads, giving one row per CDR3 protein. This sample has about 720,000 distinct CDR3 sequences, with roughly 18% found just once. The same sample was also used in a study of T cells expressing NK-cell markers.

The receptor's source is a woman younger than 35 in good health. Input material: PBMCs. This sequence joins TRBV7-9 and TRBJ2-5, with 12 bases lining up with TRBD2. The CDR3 spells CASSGTSGGFETQYF. Here the CDR3 DNA reads TGTGCCAGCAGCGGCACTAGCGGGGGGTTTGAGACCCAGTACTTC.